Below, one T cell receptor (beta chain) is given with its context. The sample comes from a study of T cell changes during pregnancy in multiple sclerosis. Germline V lookup: CDR1 SNHLY, CDR2 FYNNEI. The CDR3 is 12 amino acids. The trim removed 6 bases at V and 5 bases at J, leaving 3 bases unmatched. Repertoires were generated with immunoSEQ multiplex PCR, while TCRdb's copy carries only in-frame clones and drops some. The top ten clones hold roughly 3% of a sample with about 62,000 clones, under 95% of them seen once. The sample here was CD8+ T cells from peripheral blood mononuclear cells, taken in the second trimester of pregnancy. This receptor was obtained from a female donor with multiple sclerosis, enrolled in a pregnancy study. The chain uses TRBV2 and TRBJ1-2, with TRBD1 identical over 7 bases. The CDR3 reads CASRTGRYGYTF. For the CDR3, the DNA is TGTGCCAGCAGGACAGGGAGGTATGGCTACACCTTC.